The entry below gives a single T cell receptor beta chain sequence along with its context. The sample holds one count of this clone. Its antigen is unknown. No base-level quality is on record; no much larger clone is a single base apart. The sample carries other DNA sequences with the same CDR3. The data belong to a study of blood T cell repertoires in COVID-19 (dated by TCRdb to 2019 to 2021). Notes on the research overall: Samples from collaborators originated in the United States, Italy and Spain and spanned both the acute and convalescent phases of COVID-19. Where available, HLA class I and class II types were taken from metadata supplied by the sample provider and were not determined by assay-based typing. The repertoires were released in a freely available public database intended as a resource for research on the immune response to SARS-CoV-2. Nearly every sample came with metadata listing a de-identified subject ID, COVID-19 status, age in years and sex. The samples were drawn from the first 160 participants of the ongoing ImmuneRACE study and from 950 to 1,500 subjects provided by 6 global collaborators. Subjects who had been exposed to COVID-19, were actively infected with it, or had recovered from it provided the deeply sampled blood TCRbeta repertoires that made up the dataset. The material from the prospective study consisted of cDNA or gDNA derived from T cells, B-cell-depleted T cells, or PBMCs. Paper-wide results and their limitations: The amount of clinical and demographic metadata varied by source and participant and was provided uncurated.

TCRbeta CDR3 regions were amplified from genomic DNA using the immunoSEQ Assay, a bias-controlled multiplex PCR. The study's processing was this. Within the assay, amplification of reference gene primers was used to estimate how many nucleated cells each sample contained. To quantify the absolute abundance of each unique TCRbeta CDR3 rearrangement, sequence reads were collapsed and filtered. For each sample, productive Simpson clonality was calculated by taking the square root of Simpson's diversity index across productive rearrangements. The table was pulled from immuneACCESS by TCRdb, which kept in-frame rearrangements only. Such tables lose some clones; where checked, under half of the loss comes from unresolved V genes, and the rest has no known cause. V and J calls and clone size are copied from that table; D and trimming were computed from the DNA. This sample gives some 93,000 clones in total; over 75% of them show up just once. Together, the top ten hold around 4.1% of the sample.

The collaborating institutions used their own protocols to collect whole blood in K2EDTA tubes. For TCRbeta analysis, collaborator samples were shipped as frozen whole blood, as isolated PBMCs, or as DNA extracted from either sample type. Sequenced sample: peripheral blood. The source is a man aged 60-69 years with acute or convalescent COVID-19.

The nucleotides are TGTGCCATCAGTGGGCAGGGCGAAAACATTCAGTACTTC. The resulting protein is CAISGQGENIQYF. The sequence links TRBV10-3 to TRBJ2-4; perhaps TRBD1 is the D gene, with 5 bases matching. Counted from cysteine to phenylalanine, this CDR3 has 13 amino acids. Of all the DNA, just the CDR3 is kept, 39 bases in frame from base 1. CDR1 and CDR2 were assigned from the germline V gene as ENHRY and SYGVKD. The junction shows trimming of 4 bases on V and 5 bases on J, plus 9 bases between the germline ends.